The table lists the clone carrying this T cell receptor (beta chain) with a count of one. Antigen unknown. The CDR3 is 16 residues long. Germline V CDR1 and CDR2: MNHEY, SVGAGI. Trimming removed 2 bases at V and 1 base at J, with 11 bases between. This entry belongs to a study of cytomegalovirus exposure and HLA in healthy donors. Study context: Among roughly 180 million T cells, an earlier analysis found around 100 million unique TCR beta sequences.

PCR used 60 Vbeta primers and 13 Jbeta primers. Here immunoSEQ multiplex PCR was the method, and the copy in TCRdb shows in-frame clones only, minus some. The sample yields about 120,000 clones, roughly 71% seen once. General observations from the study: A few CMV-associated chains proved CMV antigen-specific in vitro. Highly shared sequence variants in one cluster were likely a sequencing artifact. Overall, approximately 150 TCR beta chains were annotated as cytomegalovirus-associated.

The receptor's source is a woman aged 40 to 50 in good health and CMV-seropositive. Sequences were obtained from PBMCs. The chain carries TRBV6-5 and TRBJ2-2; D not certain. The CDR3 protein is CASSYGVQRNTGELFF. In DNA, the CDR3 is TGTGCCAGCAGTTACGGCGTACAGAGGAACACCGGGGAGCTGTTTTTT.